The 27 T cell receptor beta chains listed next were all sequenced from one sample in a study of blood T cell repertoires in COVID-19. Measured with immunoSEQ multiplex PCR; TCRdb has only the in-frame clones, and not every one. The sample lists just over 300,000 clones; 85% to 90% were seen once. Sample: PBMCs or T cells enriched from blood (not recorded which). These receptors all stem from a man under 40 who had recovered from COVID-19.

This chain links TRBV7-9 with TRBJ1-2, with 7 positions matching TRBD1. The CDR3 contains 16 residues. CDR1 and CDR2 from the germline V gene are SEHNR and FQNEAQ (reference sequence). Trimming at V came to 3 bases and at J to 2 bases, leaving 9 bases not matched to a gene. The CDR3 sequence is CASSLEWTGLNYGYTF. CDR3 DNA: TGTGCCAGCAGCTTGGAGTGGACAGGCCTAAACTATGGCTACACCTTC.

The V and J genes are TRBV9 and TRBJ1-4, with D unresolved. Germline V gives CDR1 SGDLS, CDR2 YYNGEE. The CDR3 loop spans 15 amino acids. Trimming pared 0 bases from V and 3 bases from J, leaving 9 bases between. The CDR3 spells CASSVARAPNEKLFF. The CDR3 DNA reads as TGTGCCAGCAGCGTAGCTCGCGCACCTAATGAAAAACTGTTTTTT.

The chain has TRBV6-5 and TRBJ1-1, with no clear D. The germline gives CDR1 MNHEY, CDR2 SVGAGI. This CDR3 has 13 amino acids. Between the trimmed V and J ends, which lost 7 bases and 3 bases, there was a span of 12 bases. The CDR3 reads CASISGKYTEAFF. The CDR3 DNA sequence: TGTGCCAGCATCTCCGGTAAATACACTGAAGCTTTCTTT.

This rearrangement joins TRBV2 to TRBJ1-5, with 9 bases lining up with TRBD1. The CDR3 has 14 residues. Germline V gene sequence: CDR1 SNHLY, CDR2 FYNNEI. J was trimmed by 6 bases and V by 9 bases; bases with no gene match: 9. This CDR3 reads CARKTGGLGQPQHF. For the CDR3, the DNA is TGTGCCAGAAAAACAGGGGGCTTAGGTCAGCCCCAGCATTTT.

The J gene is TRBJ1-2, the V gene TRBV15, with 8 bases that match TRBD1. After removal of 0 bases from V and 0 bases from J, the junction contained 6 bases not matched to a gene. This CDR3 region has 17 residues. Per germline, CDR1 LNHNV and CDR2 YYDKDF (reference sequence). CDR3 in amino acids: CATSRERTGISNYGYTF. The CDR3 region has the DNA TGTGCCACCAGCAGAGAGAGGACAGGGATTTCTAACTATGGCTACACCTTC. Complete variable domain (other parts from reference TRBV15 and TRBJ1-2): DAMVIQNPRYQVTQFGKPVTLSCSQTLNHNVMYWYQQKSSQAPKLLFHYYDKDFNNEADTPDNFQSRRPNTSFCFLDIRSPGLGDTAMYLCATSRERTGISNYGYTFGSGTRLTVV.

CDR3 protein: CASSPDRYFKGVVDGYTF. Here the CDR3 DNA reads TGTGCCAGCAGCCCGGACAGGTATTTTAAGGGTGTCGTCGATGGCTACACCTTC. V usage is TRBV7-9 and J usage is TRBJ1-2; TRBD1 agrees at 7 bases. The germline V gene has CDR1 SEHNR and CDR2 FQNEAQ (reference sequence). V shed 5 bases, J shed 6 bases, and the junction held 21 bases outside the gene matches. CDR3 length: 18 amino acids.

For the CDR3, the DNA is TGTGCCAGCAGTTTATTTGGGGCAGACAATGAGCAGTTCTTC. The encoded protein is CASSLFGADNEQFF. The chain recombines TRBV27 with TRBJ2-1, with a possible D match to TRBD1 (5 bases). Germline V lookup: CDR1 MNHEY, CDR2 SMNVEV (reference sequence). This CDR3 spans 14 amino acids. With 1 base removed from V and 5 bases from J, the gap between germline ends came to 9 bases.

This clone was seen many times. The chain is built from TRBV27 and TRBJ2-7; TRBD1 is a possible D gene (5 bases). Between the trimmed V and J ends, which lost 7 bases and 6 bases, there was a span of 22 bases. Per germline, CDR1 MNHEY and CDR2 SMNVEV (reference sequence). The CDR3 has 15 amino acids. The CDR3 bases are TGTGCCAGCATGTCCAGGGCCTCCATTACCAGCGAGCAGTACTTC. Translation: CASMSRASITSEQYF.

The V call is TRBV6-5, the J call TRBJ1-6; no definite D call. Germline V CDR1 and CDR2: MNHEY, SVGAGI. The CDR3 has 12 residues. V lost 6 bases and J lost 9, with 9 bases in between. This chain's CDR3 is CASRGLSSPLHF. The CDR3 DNA follows: TGTGCCAGCAGAGGACTGAGTTCACCCCTCCACTTT.

The chain has TRBV12-5 and TRBJ2-3; 12 positions match TRBD1. The length of the CDR3 is 16 residues. Trimming removed 7 bases from V and 6 bases from J; junction bases left unmatched: 11. Germline V gene data show CDR1 as LGHNT and CDR2 as FRNRAP. CDR3 residues: CASAPGSGTGGDTQYF. CDR3 sequence (DNA): TGTGCTAGTGCCCCGGGCTCCGGGACAGGGGGCGATACGCAGTATTTT.

The chain links TRBV9 to TRBJ2-1; D possibly corresponds to TRBD2 (6 bases). Trimming shortened V by 0 bases and J by 0 bases, and 7 bases separated the two germline ends. CDR1 and CDR2 from the germline V gene are SGDLS and YYNGEE. The length of the CDR3 is 15 residues. CDR3 loop: CASSVERVSYNEQFF. The DNA for the CDR3 is TGTGCCAGCAGCGTAGAGCGGGTCTCCTACAATGAGCAGTTCTTC.

V gene TRBV19 combines with J gene TRBJ2-5, with 11 nucleotides matching TRBD1. Germline CDR1 and CDR2: LNHDA and SQIVND (reference sequence). J gave up 5 bases and V 7 bases, and 6 bases lay outside the gene matches. The CDR3 runs 14 residues. CDR3 loop: CASTRDRGVETQYF. The CDR3, as DNA: TGTGCCAGTACCCGGGACAGGGGGGTCGAGACCCAGTACTTC. Full variable domain (remainder filled in from reference TRBV19 and TRBJ2-5): DGGITQSPKYLFRKEGQNVTLSCEQNLNHDAMYWYRQDPGQGLRLIYYSQIVNDFQKGDIAEGYSVSREKKESFPLTVTSAQKNPTAFYLCASTRDRGVETQYFGPGTRLLVL.

The J gene is TRBJ1-4, the V gene TRBV6-6; 7 bases are a match to TRBD1. CDR1 and CDR2 (germline): MNHNY, SVGAGI (reference sequence). The CDR3 is 15 residues long. With V trimmed by 6 bases and J by 3 bases, 7 bases remained unmatched. CDR3 amino acids: CASSRVGQSNEKLFF. CDR3 bases: TGTGCCAGCAGCCGAGTGGGACAGTCTAATGAAAAACTGTTTTTT.

This rearrangement joins TRBV6-5 to TRBJ1-2; 8 bases fit TRBD1. The CDR3 loop spans 14 amino acids. CDR1 is MNHEY, CDR2 SVGAGI, per germline. Trimming removed 4 bases from V and 3 bases from J; junction bases left unmatched: 4. DNA of the CDR3: TGTGCCAGCAGTTTTGGACAGGGAGACTATGGCTACACCTTC. As protein: CASSFGQGDYGYTF.

The chain links TRBV3-1 (or the pseudogene TRBV3-2) to TRBJ2-4, with TRBD2 as a possible D gene (5 bases). This CDR3 has 15 residues. The germline V gene has CDR1 LGHDT and CDR2 YNNKEL (reference sequence). V lost 4 bases, J lost 1 base, and 11 bases lay in between. CDR3 sequence: CASSLTWEAKNIQYF. The CDR3 DNA reads TGTGCCAGCAGCCTGACCTGGGAGGCCAAAAACATTCAGTACTTC.

This clone was seen only once. The chain recombines TRBV6-5 with TRBJ2-3; 10 positions match TRBD2. The V gene's germline CDR1 is MNHEY and CDR2 SVGAGI. V was pared by 5 bases and J by 5 bases, with 7 bases of the junction left unmatched. The CDR3 spans 15 residues. CDR3 loop: CASSPSSGSGDTQYF. The CDR3 DNA reads TGTGCCAGCAGTCCTTCTAGCGGGAGTGGAGATACGCAGTATTTT.

This chain connects TRBV5-4 to TRBJ2-5; TRBD2 is a possible D gene (6 bases). Trimming removed 0 bases at V and 1 base at J, with 13 bases between. The germline V gene has CDR1 SGHNT and CDR2 YYREEE (reference sequence). This CDR3 has 16 amino acids. Written as DNA, the CDR3 is TGTGCCAGCAGCTTGGCCGGCGGGGCAGGCCAAGAGACCCAGTACTTC. Its protein product is CASSLAGGAGQETQYF.

The chain employs TRBV18 and TRBJ1-2, with 8 bases identical to TRBD1. V gave up 3 bases and J gave up 8 bases; unmatched junction bases: 11. The CDR3 is 15 amino acids. Germline lookup yields CDR1 KGHSH and CDR2 LQKENI. In DNA, the CDR3 is TGTGCCAGCTCACCGGACGACAGGGGAGTGAAGGGCTACACCTTC. Its protein product is CASSPDDRGVKGYTF.

J is TRBJ2-7 and V is TRBV4-1; 7 bases line up with TRBD1. The J segment lost 0 bases and the V segment lost 2 bases, leaving 7 bases of the junction unmatched. Germline CDR1 reads MGHRA; CDR2 reads YSYEKL. This CDR3 contains 16 residues. The CDR3 sequence: CASSQSGTATSYEQYF. DNA of the CDR3: TGCGCCAGCAGCCAATCCGGGACAGCGACCTCCTACGAGCAGTACTTC.

The chain carries TRBV5-5 and TRBJ2-7; D not certain. CDR1 is SGHKS and CDR2 is YYEKEE in the germline V gene (reference sequence). The CDR3 length is 13 residues. Trimming took off 7 bases at V and 3 bases at J, with 14 bases between the two ends. The CDR3 spells CASSQFSGYEQYF. The DNA of the CDR3 is TGTGCCAGCTCCCAATTCTCGGGCTACGAGCAGTACTTC.

The chain recombines TRBV28 with TRBJ2-7; D might be TRBD2 (6 bases). This CDR3 has 13 residues. Between the trimmed V and J ends, which lost 1 base and 6 bases, there was a span of 10 bases. Germline assignment: CDR1 MDHEN and CDR2 SYDVKM. This CDR3 reads CASSLYDGGEQYF. The CDR3 nucleotides read TGTGCCAGCAGTTTATATGACGGGGGCGAGCAGTACTTC. The entire variable domain, with the rest obtained from reference TRBV28 and TRBJ2-7, is as follows: DVKVTQSSRYLVKRTGEKVFLECVQDMDHENMFWYRQDPGLGLRLIYFSYDVKMKEKGDIPEGYSVSREKKERFSLILESASTNQTSMYLCASSLYDGGEQYFGPGTRLTVT.

This clone was counted once. This chain links TRBV5-8 with TRBJ1-1; D is possibly TRBD1 (6 bases). The CDR3 length is 14 residues. The ends were cut back, 5 bases at V and 0 bases at J, with 11 bases in the middle. Germline assignment: CDR1 SGHTS and CDR2 YDEGEE. The CDR3 sequence: CASSSQGLNTEAFF. CDR3 nucleotides: TGTGCCAGCAGTTCTCAGGGGCTGAACACTGAAGCTTTCTTT.

This clone was detected only a few times. The chain carries TRBV6-6 and TRBJ2-1, with D possibly being TRBD2 (6 bases). The germline V gene has CDR1 MNHNY and CDR2 SVGAGI (reference sequence). The CDR3 is 16 amino acids. V was pared by 5 bases and J by 4 bases, with 18 bases between. In DNA form, the CDR3 reads TGTGCCAGCAGTCCCCCCGGAGGGATTAAATACAATGAGCAGTTCTTC. Amino acid sequence: CASSPPGGIKYNEQFF.

This rearrangement joins TRBV25-1 to TRBJ2-5; D not resolved. The CDR3 runs 11 residues. V was shortened by 3 bases and J by 9 bases, with 8 bases between the two germline ends. Germline CDR1 and CDR2: MGHDK and SYGVNS. The CDR3 nucleotides are TGTGCCAGCAGTGAGGGCCGTCCCCAGTACTTC. Protein sequence: CASSEGRPQYF.

This clone appeared a single time. The J gene is TRBJ1-1, the V gene TRBV28, with TRBD1 matching over 7 bases. V was clipped by 3 bases and J by 4 bases; unmatched bases: 8. Germline values: CDR1 MDHEN, CDR2 SYDVKM. The CDR3 spans 15 residues. Here the CDR3 reads CASSLAGGAGTEAFF. CDR3 DNA: TGTGCCAGCAGTTTGGCAGGGGGTGCCGGCACTGAAGCTTTCTTT.

J is TRBJ1-2 and V is TRBV10-1, with 7 bases that match TRBD1. The germline gives CDR1 WNHNN, CDR2 SYGVQD (reference sequence). With 5 bases clipped from V and 4 bases from J, the junction kept 4 bases outside the gene matches. This CDR3 comprises 13 residues. CDR3 nucleotide sequence: TGCGCCAGCAGTAGCCGGGACAGCTATGGCTACACCTTC. It specifies CASSSRDSYGYTF.

The gene calls are TRBV19 and TRBJ2-7; a possible D gene is TRBD1 (6 bases). Trimming shortened V by 1 base and J by 0 bases, and 10 bases separated the two germline ends. Germline V gene lookup returns CDR1 LNHDA and CDR2 SQIVND (reference sequence). This CDR3 is 15 amino acids long. The CDR3 DNA sequence: TGTGCCAGTAGTATAGCTCCACAGGGCTCCTACGAGCAGTACTTC. Protein product: CASSIAPQGSYEQYF.